The source of this TCR beta chain is a study of blood T cells in healthy people across ages. This CDR3 is built from 13 residues. V was pared by 10 bases and J by 2 bases, with 14 bases between. Germline values: CDR1 LGHNA, CDR2 YNFKEQ. Combining a sample-barcoded 5' primer with a J-beta primer mix, a second PCR ran for roughly 7 to 12 cycles. TCRdb re-derived calls from the 5' RACE reads in MiXCR, one entry per CDR3 protein. The data contain 800,000 or so distinct CDR3 sequences, around two thirds of them seen just once; the ten biggest clones take up around a quarter. The material sequenced was blood. V usage is TRBV4-2 and J usage is TRBJ1-1; D gene unclear. The receptor was isolated from a man aged 30-40 years in good health. The CDR3 nucleotides read TGTGCCACCGCGACTCAACTAAACACTGAAGCTTTCTTT. The encoded protein is CATATQLNTEAFF.